These 14 T cell receptor beta chains were all obtained from the same sample, sequenced in a study of CD8+CD57+ T cells in acquired aplastic anemia. CDR3 and TCR beta VDJ profiling relied on genomic DNA as the template. TCRdb reprocessed the reads via MiXCR and lists one record per CDR3 protein. The repertoire holds over 150,000 distinct CDR3 sequences, with just under 45% as singletons. Sequencing was performed on sorted CD4+, CD8+, or CD8+CD57+ T cells (not recorded which) from PBMCs. These receptors originate from a human donor in good health.

The chain uses TRBV29-1 and TRBJ1-1, with 12 bases that match TRBD1. The germline gives CDR1 SQVTM, CDR2 ANQGSEA. The ends lost 4 bases at V and 7 bases at J; junction bases unmatched: 4. The CDR3 has 13 residues. CDR3 protein: CSVAGQGAGEAFF. In nucleotides, the CDR3 is TGCAGCGTTGCGGGACAGGGGGCAGGTGAAGCTTTCTTT.

The chain is built from TRBV25-1 and TRBJ2-3, with 10 bases fitting TRBD1. The CDR3 runs 17 residues. The germline V gene encodes CDR1 MGHDK and CDR2 SYGVNS. V lost 9 bases to trimming and J lost 6 bases; unmatched junction nucleotides: 18. The CDR3 region has the DNA TGTGCCAGGACCCCCGGGGGACAGGGGTCCCCCGGGGATACGCAGTATTTT. Protein sequence: CARTPGGQGSPGDTQYF.

With respect to this clonotype: A read error may explain this, as a much larger clone is one base away. V usage is TRBV6-5 and J usage is TRBJ2-3, with D perhaps being TRBD1 or TRBD2 (6 bases each). Germline V gene data show CDR1 as MNHEY and CDR2 as SVGAGI. CDR3 length equals 16 residues. The CDR3 region is CASSYWGEGGTDTRYF. CDR3 in DNA: TGTGCCAGCAGTTACTGGGGAGAGGGGGGCACAGATACGCGGTATTTT.

This clonotype occurred a few times. Possible read error: a much larger clone is one base away. The chain recombines TRBV19 with TRBJ2-2, with D perhaps matching TRBD2 (5 bases). Germline V gives CDR1 LNHDA, CDR2 SQIVND (reference sequence). The CDR3 covers 14 residues. The CDR3 DNA reads TGTGCCAGTAGTATCGACGAAAACACCGGGGAGCTGCTTTTT. Translation: CASSIDENTGELLF.

This clonotype turned up a few times. The rearrangement links TRBV7-9 to TRBJ1-5; D is perhaps TRBD1 (5 bases). Germline assignment: CDR1 SEHNR and CDR2 FQNEAQ (reference sequence). The V end lost 5 bases, the J end lost 2 bases, and 13 bases lay between the germline ends. This CDR3 is built from 15 residues. CDR3 in DNA: TGTGCCAGCAGCCGGGGGGAGAGCCGCAATCAGCCCCAGCATTTT. The encoded protein is CASSRGESRNQPQHF.

The chain employs TRBV2 and TRBJ1-2, with a tentative D call TRBD1 (5 bases). This CDR3 is 15 amino acids long. The V end lost 3 bases, the J end lost 0 bases, and 11 bases lay between the germline ends. Germline CDR1 SNHLY, CDR2 FYNNEI. The DNA of the CDR3 is TGTGCCAGCAGTGACAGGGCCGTAGCTAACTATGGCTACACCTTC. Its protein product is CASSDRAVANYGYTF.

This chain links TRBV25-1 with TRBJ2-7; 11 bases map to TRBD2. V lost 11 bases, J lost 2 bases, and 14 bases stayed unmatched. The germline V gene has CDR1 MGHDK and CDR2 SYGVNS. CDR3 size: 16 residues. The CDR3 DNA is TGTGCCTGGAGTCCCCGACTAGCGGGATTCACCTACGAGCAGTACTTC. It translates to CAWSPRLAGFTYEQYF.

This chain links TRBV5-5 with TRBJ2-5; no clear D gene. Germline CDR1 is SGHKS and CDR2 is YYEKEE (reference sequence). The CDR3 loop spans 15 amino acids. The V end lost 4 bases, the J end lost 4 bases, and 17 bases lay between the germline ends. CDR3 amino acids: CASSQTRGVGETQYF. For the CDR3, the DNA is TGTGCCAGCAGCCAAACCCGTGGGGTGGGAGAGACCCAGTACTTC.

This rearrangement joins TRBV2 to TRBJ1-2; D gene uncertain. This CDR3 has 13 amino acids. Germline V gives CDR1 SNHLY, CDR2 FYNNEI. V dropped 7 bases and J dropped 4 bases, with 13 bases sitting between them. CDR3 sequence: CASKVPKGYGYTF. CDR3 nucleotide sequence: TGTGCCAGCAAGGTGCCCAAGGGCTATGGCTACACCTTC.

The V gene is TRBV29-1, the J gene TRBJ1-2; 11 bases are shared with TRBD1. V lost 1 base, J lost 4 bases, and 5 bases stayed unmatched. Germline-derived CDR1 and CDR2 are SQVTM and ANQGSEA. This CDR3 spans 15 amino acids. The CDR3 bases are TGCAGCGTTGAAGGGCCGGGGACAGGGGGCTATGGCTACACCTTC. It is translated as CSVEGPGTGGYGYTF.

The rearrangement joins TRBV24-1 to TRBJ2-3; D not certain. CDR3 length: 13 amino acids. The germline gives CDR1 KGHDR, CDR2 SFDVKD. Trimming removed 5 bases from V and 3 bases from J, with 8 bases in between. CDR3 sequence: CATSGSLTDTQYF. The DNA of the CDR3 is TGTGCCACCAGTGGGTCTCTTACAGATACGCAGTATTTT.

This clonotype was seen repeatedly, ten times or more. The V call is TRBV11-2, the J call TRBJ2-5, with 7 bases fitting TRBD1. The CDR3 is made up of 14 amino acids. Trimming took 3 bases from V and 2 from J; bases not matched to a gene: 3. Germline V gene sequence: CDR1 SGHAT, CDR2 FQNNGV. Written as DNA, the CDR3 is TGTGCCAGCAGCTTGACAGGGCCTCAAGAGACCCAGTACTTC. It yields the protein CASSLTGPQETQYF. The variable domain in full, with the rest retrieved from reference TRBV11-2 and TRBJ2-5, is EAGVAQSPRYKIIEKRQSVAFWCNPISGHATLYWYQQILGQGPKLLIQFQNNGVVDDSQLPKDRFSAERLKGVDSTLKIQPAKLEDSAVYLCASSLTGPQETQYFGPGTRLLVL.

The gene calls are TRBV14 and TRBJ2-7, with 8 bases aligning to TRBD1. Unmatched junction bases numbered 7, after V lost 4 bases and J lost 5 bases. Germline-derived CDR1 and CDR2 are SGHDN and FVKESK. The CDR3 is 14 amino acids. CDR3 sequence: CASSPVQGANEQYF. For the CDR3, the DNA is TGTGCCAGCAGCCCCGTTCAGGGGGCTAACGAGCAGTACTTC. The full variable domain, its missing parts supplied by reference TRBV14 and TRBJ2-7, is EAGVTQFPSHSVIEKGQTVTLRCDPISGHDNLYWYRRVMGKEIKFLLHFVKESKQDESGMPNNRFLAERTGGTYSTLKVQPAELEDSGVYFCASSPVQGANEQYFGPGTRLTVT.

This chain joins TRBV5-1 and TRBJ2-7; D ambiguous. In germline, CDR1 is SGHRS, CDR2 YFSETQ. This CDR3 contains 13 residues. Trimming took off 0 bases at V and 2 bases at J, with 6 bases between the two ends. The CDR3 spells CASSLEGAYEQYF. CDR3 in DNA: TGCGCCAGCAGCTTGGAAGGAGCCTACGAGCAGTACTTC.